This T cell receptor (beta chain) was documented in a study of T cell responses to AZD1222 COVID-19 vaccine. Here immunoSEQ multiplex PCR was the method, and the copy in TCRdb shows in-frame clones only, minus some. The sample lists about 180,000 clones, about nine tenths occurring once. CDR3 length equals 18 residues. The germline gives CDR1 KGHSH, CDR2 LQKENI. V lost 3 bases to trimming and J lost 2 bases; unmatched junction nucleotides: 15. The clonotype originates from an adult in good health. The chain couples TRBV18 to TRBJ1-2; TRBD1 matches at 7 bases. The material was peripheral blood, obtained on day 0 of AZD1222 vaccination. The CDR3: CASSPRQGQVKINYGYTF. For the CDR3, the DNA is TGTGCCAGCTCACCTCGACAGGGCCAAGTTAAGATAAACTATGGCTACACCTTC.